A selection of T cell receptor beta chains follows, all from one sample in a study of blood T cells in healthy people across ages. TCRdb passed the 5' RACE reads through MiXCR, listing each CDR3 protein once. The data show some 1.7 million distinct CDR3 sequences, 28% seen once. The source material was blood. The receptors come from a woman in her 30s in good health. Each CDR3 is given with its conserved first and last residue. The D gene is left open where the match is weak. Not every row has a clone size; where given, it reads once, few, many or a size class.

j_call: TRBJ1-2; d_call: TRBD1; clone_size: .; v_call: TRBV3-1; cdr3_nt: TGTGCCAGCAGCCAAGGGGGAGAGACAGGGAACTATGGCTACACCTTC; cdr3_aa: CASSQGGETGNYGYTF
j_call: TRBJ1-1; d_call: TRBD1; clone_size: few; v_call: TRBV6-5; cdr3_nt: TGTGCCAGCAGACACCGACAGGGGAACACTGAAGCTTTCTTT; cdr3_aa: CASRHRQGNTEAFF
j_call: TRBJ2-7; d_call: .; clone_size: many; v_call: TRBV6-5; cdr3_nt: TGTGCCAGCAGGTACGGGGACGAGCAGTACTTC; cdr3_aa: CASRYGDEQYF
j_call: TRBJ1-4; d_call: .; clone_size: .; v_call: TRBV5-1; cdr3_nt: TGCGCCAGCAGCCCACCAGAAACAACTAATGAAAAACTGTTTTTT; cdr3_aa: CASSPPETTNEKLFF
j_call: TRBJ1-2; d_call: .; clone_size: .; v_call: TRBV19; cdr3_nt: TGTGCCAGTAGTATAACTGTTCCAGCCCCTGGCTACACCTTC; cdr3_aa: CASSITVPAPGYTF
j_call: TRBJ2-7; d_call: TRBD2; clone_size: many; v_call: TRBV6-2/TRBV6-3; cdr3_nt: TGTGCCAGCAGTTACGCCAACAGACTAGCGGGAGATCGTGAGCAGTACTTC; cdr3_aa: CASSYANRLAGDREQYF
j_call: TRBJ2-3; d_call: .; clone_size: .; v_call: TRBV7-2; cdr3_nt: TGTGCCAGCAGCTTAGGCCCAGGGCGGGATACGCAGTATTTT; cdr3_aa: CASSLGPGRDTQYF
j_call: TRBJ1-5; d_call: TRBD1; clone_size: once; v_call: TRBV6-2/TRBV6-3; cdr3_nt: TGTGCCAGCGCTACAGGGGTTCAGCCCCAGCATTTT; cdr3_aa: CASATGVQPQHF
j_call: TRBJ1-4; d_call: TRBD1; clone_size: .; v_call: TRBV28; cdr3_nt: TGTGCCAGCAGTAATGGACAGGGCCACGAAAAACTGTTTTTT; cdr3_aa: CASSNGQGHEKLFF
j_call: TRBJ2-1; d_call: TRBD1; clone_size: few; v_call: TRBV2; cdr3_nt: TGTGCCAGCAGTGGTTTTGGGACAGGGGCCTCCTACAATGAGCAGTTCTTC; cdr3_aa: CASSGFGTGASYNEQFF
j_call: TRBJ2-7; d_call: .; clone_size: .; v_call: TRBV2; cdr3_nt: TGTGCCAGCAAGGCGGGACGGGAATCCTACGAGCAGTACTTC; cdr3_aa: CASKAGRESYEQYF
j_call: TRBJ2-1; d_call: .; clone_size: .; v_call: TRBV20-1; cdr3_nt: TGCAGTCCCACCGGGACGAGGAAAAGGGAGCAGTTCTTC; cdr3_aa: CSPTGTRKREQFF
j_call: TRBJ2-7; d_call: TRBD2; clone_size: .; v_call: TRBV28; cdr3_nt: TGTGCCAGCAGTCCCGGCGGGAGGCAGCAGTACTTC; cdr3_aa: CASSPGGRQQYF
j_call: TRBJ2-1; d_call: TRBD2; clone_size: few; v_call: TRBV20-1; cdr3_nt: TGCAGTGCCCCAGGACTAGCGATCGATGAGCAGTTCTTC; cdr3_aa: CSAPGLAIDEQFF
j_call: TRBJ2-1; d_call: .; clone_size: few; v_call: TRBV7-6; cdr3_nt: TGTGCCAGCAGCTTCCCCCGGGACCTAGCCTACAATGAGCAGTTCTTC; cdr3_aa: CASSFPRDLAYNEQFF
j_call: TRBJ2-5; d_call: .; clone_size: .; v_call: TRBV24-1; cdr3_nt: TGTGCCACCAGTGATCCCCGCGGGATCCAAGAGACCCAGTACTTC; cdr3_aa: CATSDPRGIQETQYF
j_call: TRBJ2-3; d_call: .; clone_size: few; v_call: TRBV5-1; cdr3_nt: TGCGCCAGCAGCTCGGACGCCTCTAGCACAGATGCGCAGTATTTT; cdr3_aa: CASSSDASSTDAQYF
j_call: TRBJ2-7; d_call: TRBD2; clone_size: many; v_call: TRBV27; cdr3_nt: TGTGCCAGCAGTTTATCCTCCAGCGGGAGATTGTACGAGCAGTACTTC; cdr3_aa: CASSLSSSGRLYEQYF
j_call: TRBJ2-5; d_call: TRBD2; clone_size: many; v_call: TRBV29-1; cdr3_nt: TGCAGCGTTGAATTAGCGGGGGGCCGGGGAGAGACCCAGTACTTC; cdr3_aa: CSVELAGGRGETQYF
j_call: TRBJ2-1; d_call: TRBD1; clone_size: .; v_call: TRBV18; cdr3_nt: TGTGCCAGCTCACCAAGGGACAGGGGAAACTACAATGAGCAGTTCTTC; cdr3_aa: CASSPRDRGNYNEQFF
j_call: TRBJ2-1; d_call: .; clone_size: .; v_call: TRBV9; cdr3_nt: TGTGCCAGCAGCGTAGGCCCCACCCAAGAGACCCAGTTCTTC; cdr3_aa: CASSVGPTQETQFF
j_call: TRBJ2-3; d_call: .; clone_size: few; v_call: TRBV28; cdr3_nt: TGTGCCAGCATCGCAGGGTTGTGGGGCACAGATACGCAGTATTTT; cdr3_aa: CASIAGLWGTDTQYF
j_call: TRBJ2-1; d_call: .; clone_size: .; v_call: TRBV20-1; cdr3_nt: TGCAGTGCTAGCGGGGAATACAATGAGCAGTTCTTC; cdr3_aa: CSASGEYNEQFF
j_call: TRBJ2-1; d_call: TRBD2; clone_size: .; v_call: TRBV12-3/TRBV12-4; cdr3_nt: TGTGCCAGCTCCACGGGACTAGCGGACTCCTACAATGAGCAGTTCTTC; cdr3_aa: CASSTGLADSYNEQFF
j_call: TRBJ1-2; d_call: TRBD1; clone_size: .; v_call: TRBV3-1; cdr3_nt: TGTGCCAGCAGCCAAGGACAGGGACGGAGGTACACCTTC; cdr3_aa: CASSQGQGRRYTF
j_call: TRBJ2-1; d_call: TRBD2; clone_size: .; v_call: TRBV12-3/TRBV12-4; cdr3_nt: TGTGCCAGCAGTTCAACTAGCGGGAGGATGGGGGAGCAGTTCTTC; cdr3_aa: CASSSTSGRMGEQFF
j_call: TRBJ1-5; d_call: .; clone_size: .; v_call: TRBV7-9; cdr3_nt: TGTGCCAGCAGCTCCTCGGTCGAGCCCCAGCATTTT; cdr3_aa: CASSSSVEPQHF
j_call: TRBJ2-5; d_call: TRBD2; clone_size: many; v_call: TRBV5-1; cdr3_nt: TGCGCCAGCAGCGAAGACCTTAGCGGGGCCCAAGAGACCCAGTACTTC; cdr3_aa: CASSEDLSGAQETQYF
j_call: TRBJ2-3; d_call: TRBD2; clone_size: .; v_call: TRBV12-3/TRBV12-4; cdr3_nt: TGTGCCTCGGGACTAGCGGGAAGGAGGGCGGCAGATACGCAGTATTTT; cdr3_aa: CASGLAGRRAADTQYF
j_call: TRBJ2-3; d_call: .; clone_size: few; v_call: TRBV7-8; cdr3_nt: TGTGCCAGCAGCTTAGCGGGAGCGGGTAGCACAGATACGCAGTATTTT; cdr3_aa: CASSLAGAGSTDTQYF
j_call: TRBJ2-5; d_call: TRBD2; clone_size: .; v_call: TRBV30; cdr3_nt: TGTGCCTGGAGAATAGCGGGAGTGGGGGAGCAGTACTTC; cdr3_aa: CAWRIAGVGEQYF
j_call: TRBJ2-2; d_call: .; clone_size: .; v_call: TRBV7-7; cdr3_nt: TGTGCCAGCAGCCGGACGAGTGGAGTTTACGGGGAGCTGTTTTTT; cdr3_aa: CASSRTSGVYGELFF
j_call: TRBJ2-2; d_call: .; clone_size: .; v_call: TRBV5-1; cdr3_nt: TGCGCCAGCAGCTCCCCTTACACCGGGGAGCTGTTTTTT; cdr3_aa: CASSSPYTGELFF
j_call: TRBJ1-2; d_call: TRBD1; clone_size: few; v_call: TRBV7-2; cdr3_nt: TGTGCCAGCAGCTTGGACAGGACCTATGGCTACACCTTC; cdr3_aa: CASSLDRTYGYTF
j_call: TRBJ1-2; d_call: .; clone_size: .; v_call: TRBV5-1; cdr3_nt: TGCGCCAGCAACCCTCAGGGTTCGGACTATGGCTACACCTTC; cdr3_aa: CASNPQGSDYGYTF
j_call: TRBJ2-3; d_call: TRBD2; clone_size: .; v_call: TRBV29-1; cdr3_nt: TGCAGCGTTGGAGGGCGGGAGAACGCAGATACGCAGTATTTT; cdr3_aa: CSVGGRENADTQYF
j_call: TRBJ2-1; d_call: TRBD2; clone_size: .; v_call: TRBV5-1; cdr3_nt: TGCGCCAGCAGCTTGGCGGGACTACCAAATGAGCAGTTCTTC; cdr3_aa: CASSLAGLPNEQFF
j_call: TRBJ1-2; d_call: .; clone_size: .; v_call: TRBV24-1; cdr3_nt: TGTGCCACCAGTGAAGCGCGTTATGGCTACACCTTC; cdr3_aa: CATSEARYGYTF
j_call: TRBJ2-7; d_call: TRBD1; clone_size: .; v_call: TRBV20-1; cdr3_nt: TGCAGTGCCGCGGTGACAGGGGGCTACGAGCAGTACTTC; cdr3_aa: CSAAVTGGYEQYF
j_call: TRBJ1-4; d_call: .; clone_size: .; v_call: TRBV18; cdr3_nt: TGTGCCAGCTCACCACGTGTTTCAACAACTAATGAAAAACTGTTTTTT; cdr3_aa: CASSPRVSTTNEKLFF